A selection of T cell receptor beta chains follows, all from one sample in a study of synovial regulatory T cells in juvenile arthritis. The protocol was immunoSEQ multiplex PCR, while the TCRdb copy is restricted to in-frame clones and leaves out a portion. The sample table includes roughly 8,000 clones. The sample consisted of Treg cells from blood. All receptors derive from a donor between 2 and 29 years old with juvenile idiopathic arthritis. Each CDR3 is given with its conserved first and last residue. Expanded clones are given a class, and other clones once, few, many or no size at all.

j_gene | v_gene | abundance | CDR3aa
TRBJ2-1 | TRBV11-2 | . | CASSLGGGRSYNEQFF
TRBJ2-7 | TRBV4-2 | . | CASSQDLLGSLGVRQYF
TRBJ1-2 | TRBV29-1 | . | CSAVQYPHGYTF
TRBJ2-4 | TRBV9 | . | CASSPGGSLAKNIQYF
TRBJ2-7 | TRBV7-2 | . | CASSQTSGSIYEQYF
TRBJ2-7 | TRBV27 | . | CASSLDGTVYEQYF
TRBJ1-2 | TRBV19 | . | CASSPRPGTGGLGYTF
TRBJ2-1 | TRBV11-2 | . | CASSLVAGGEYEQFF
TRBJ2-1 | TRBV4-3 | . | CASSQISGGDSEQFF
TRBJ2-5 | TRBV9 | . | CASNWAGGAQETQYF
TRBJ2-7 | TRBV7-9 | medium-sized | CASSLTSGRAYEQYF
TRBJ2-3 | TRBV5-1 | medium-sized | CASSLGTGGNTQYF
TRBJ2-1 | TRBV1 | . | CTSSELRDIQYNEQFF
TRBJ2-1 | TRBV7-9 | . | CASSLPGGAYNEQFF
TRBJ2-3 | TRBV28 | . | CASSLSTDTQYF
TRBJ2-1 | TRBV6-6 | . | CASKGLAGGYNEQFF
TRBJ2-1 | TRBV7-3 | . | CASSSGTPHEQFF
TRBJ2-5 | TRBV6-5 | . | CASRDGGTTGTQYF
TRBJ2-7 | TRBV28 | . | CASRSVNPTYEQYF
TRBJ2-3 | TRBV28 | . | CASSFLEGGGVAQGDTQYF
TRBJ2-1 | TRBV2 | . | CASSVTAGWVRNEQFF
TRBJ2-2 | TRBV28 | . | CASRQGGAGELFF
TRBJ1-6 | TRBV14 | . | CASSPTHADSPLHF
TRBJ1-3 | TRBV7-2 | . | CASSLAAQARRGNTIYF
TRBJ1-1 | TRBV7-9 | . | CASSLAGGVMNTEAFF
TRBJ2-3 | TRBV28 | . | CASSYGRRSTDTQYF
TRBJ2-1 | TRBV5-4 | . | CASSLEVNEQFF
TRBJ2-1 | TRBV5-5 | . | CASSLARRNEQFF
TRBJ2-7 | TRBV7-9 | . | CASSPTSGRVYEQYF
TRBJ2-7 | TRBV11-2 | . | CASSFTSGSSYEQYF
TRBJ1-3 | TRBV7-2 | . | CASSLRANSGNTIYF
TRBJ2-2 | TRBV4-1 | . | CASSQEARTSPFPTGELFF
TRBJ2-7 | TRBV11-1 | . | CASSLARQGSSYEQYF
TRBJ1-6 | TRBV6-5 | . | CASGKTRNSPLHF
TRBJ2-3 | TRBV4-3 | . | CASSQDGTTDTQYF
TRBJ1-2 | TRBV19 | medium-sized | CASSSRTIGYTF
TRBJ2-3 | TRBV5-1 | . | CASSSSDTQYF
TRBJ1-1 | TRBV10-3 | . | CAIKARDRGEAFF
TRBJ1-3 | TRBV27 | . | CASSLREGVGNTIYF
TRBJ2-1 | TRBV19 | . | CASSMAAAEFNEQFF
TRBJ2-5 | TRBV4-3 | . | CASSQDFQGRETQYF